This note documents a single T cell receptor (beta chain) sequence. No antigen is known for it. The data originate from a study of T-cell reconstitution after alpha-beta-depleted transplantation in children. Study results and limitations: After transplant, high TCRbeta diversity at day 60 in some patients arose from surviving recipient T cells and thymic progenitors.

Molecular barcoding with unique molecular identifiers was used for the TCRbeta library. MiXCR, applied by TCRdb to the PCR reads, yields one record per CDR3 protein. The sample holds some 350,000 distinct CDR3 sequences, around 15% seen once. Looked up from germline, CDR1 is LGHDT and CDR2 is YNNKEL (reference sequence). The V and J ends lost 3 bases and 9 bases, in that order; junction bases with no gene match: 10. This CDR3 contains 15 residues. The sample in question was PBMCs, mostly from graft donor cells, obtained 360 days after TCRalphabeta/CD19-depleted stem cell transplant. This clonotype was obtained from a male patient between 2 and 10 years old who had a stem cell transplant for acute lymphoblastic leukemia, so the T cells may come from the graft donor. The rearrangement links TRBV3-1 to TRBJ2-1, with 8 bases identical to TRBD2. The chain's CDR3 is CASSHSREARPEQFF. Here the CDR3 DNA reads TGTGCCAGCAGCCACTCGCGGGAGGCCCGGCCTGAGCAGTTCTTC.